This T cell receptor (beta chain) was recorded in a study of spatial heterogeneity in lung cancer. Study-wide context: Those follow-up PBMC samples that were available underwent sequencing, at a median interval of approximately two years following resection.

V was pared by 0 bases and J by 0 bases, with 7 bases between. This CDR3 is 15 amino acids long. Germline V gene data show CDR1 as SGHRS and CDR2 as YFSETQ. TCRdb independently ran MiXCR on the 5' RACE reads; one entry per CDR3 protein. The table includes fewer than 100,000 distinct CDR3 sequences, approximately 20% detected once. Time point: blood at routine non-recurrence follow-up after resection. This clonotype occurred a few times. This sequence originates from a male donor with early-stage non-small cell lung cancer. The chain has TRBV5-1 and TRBJ1-3; D gene ambiguous. Sequenced material: PBMCs, taken at follow-up. The CDR3 DNA is TGCGCCAGCAGCTTGGCGGGAGTCTCTGGAAACACCATATATTTT. Residues: CASSLAGVSGNTIYF.